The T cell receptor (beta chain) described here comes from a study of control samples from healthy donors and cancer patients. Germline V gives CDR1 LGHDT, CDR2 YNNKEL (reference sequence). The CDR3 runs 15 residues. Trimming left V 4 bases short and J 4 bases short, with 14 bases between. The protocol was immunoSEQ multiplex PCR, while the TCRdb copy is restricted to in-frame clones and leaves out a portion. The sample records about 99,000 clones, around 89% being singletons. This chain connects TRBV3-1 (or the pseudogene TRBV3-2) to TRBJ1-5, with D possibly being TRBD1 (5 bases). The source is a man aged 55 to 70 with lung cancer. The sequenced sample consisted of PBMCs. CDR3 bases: TGTGCCAGCAGCCGGGACCTACGGGCAAATCAGCCCCAGCATTTT. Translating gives CASSRDLRANQPQHF.